This passage covers 28 T cell receptor beta chains from one sample sequenced in a study of graft-versus-host responses after intestinal transplantation. Their antigens are not known. TCRdb's copy holds only in-frame clones and misses some; the assay was immunoSEQ multiplex PCR. Here the sample spans 70,000 to 95,000 clones, approximately 92% being singletons. This specimen was unstimulated CD8+ T cells sorted from spleen or lymph node cells, taken before transplant. These receptors were collected from a human donor who was the organ donor for an intestinal transplant.

V is TRBV15 and J is TRBJ1-5; D uncertain. This CDR3 has 15 residues. CDR1 and CDR2 (germline): LNHNV, YYDKDF (reference sequence). The V end lost 0 bases, the J end lost 3 bases, and 9 bases lay between the germline ends. The chain's CDR3 is CATSRDRGSNQPQHF. DNA for the CDR3: TGTGCCACCAGCAGAGACCGGGGTTCCAATCAGCCCCAGCATTTT.

This chain uses TRBV6-1 with TRBJ1-2; D remains unclear. V was cut by 2 bases and J by 0 bases, with 10 bases left in between. Looked up from germline, CDR1 is MNHNS and CDR2 is SASEGT. The CDR3 totals 15 residues. DNA of the CDR3: TGTGCCAGCAGTGAAACCCTGGGAGCTAACTATGGCTACACCTTC. Translation: CASSETLGANYGYTF.

V is TRBV11-2 and J is TRBJ2-1; 8 nucleotides line up with TRBD1. From germline, CDR1 is SGHAT and CDR2 FQNNGV. This CDR3 is 15 amino acids long. V gave up 3 bases and J gave up 4 bases; unmatched junction bases: 5. The CDR3 sequence: CASSFDRGQYNEQFF. The CDR3 coding sequence is TGTGCCAGCAGCTTCGACAGGGGCCAGTACAATGAGCAGTTCTTC.

The CDR3, as DNA: TGTGCCAGTAGCTACAGGGGAACCGGGGAGCTGTTTTTT. This encodes CASSYRGTGELFF. J is TRBJ2-2 and V is TRBV19, with 7 bases matching TRBD1. CDR1 and CDR2 (germline): LNHDA, SQIVND (reference sequence). The CDR3 is made up of 13 amino acids. With 6 bases clipped from V and 5 bases from J, the junction kept 3 bases outside the gene matches.

V usage is TRBV13 and J usage is TRBJ2-7; a possible D gene is TRBD2 (5 bases). V was clipped by 1 base and J by 3 bases, with 10 bases between them. The CDR3 loop spans 14 amino acids. In germline, CDR1 is PRHDT, CDR2 FYEKMQ (reference sequence). CDR3 sequence: CASSLEGGGYEQYF. The CDR3 DNA reads as TGTGCCAGCAGCTTAGAGGGCGGAGGCTACGAGCAGTACTTC. Full variable domain (outside the CDR3, taken from reference TRBV13 and TRBJ2-7): AAGVIQSPRHLIKEKRETATLKCYPIPRHDTVYWYQQGPGQDPQFLISFYEKMQSDKGSIPDRFSAQQFSDYHSELNMSSLELGDSALYFCASSLEGGGYEQYFGPGTRLTVT.

The gene calls are TRBV7-2 and TRBJ1-1; possible D gene TRBD1, 5 bases. The CDR3 spans 14 residues. Germline assignment: CDR1 SGHTA and CDR2 FQGNSA. Trimming pared 0 bases from V and 9 bases from J, leaving 14 bases between. CDR3 coding DNA: TGTGCCAGCAGCTTAGCAAGGCCAGGGTCGAAAGCTTTCTTT. Its translation: CASSLARPGSKAFF.

This sequence joins TRBV4-3 and TRBJ1-4, with D tentatively TRBD1 (5 bases). With 2 bases removed from V and 4 bases from J, the gap between germline ends came to 14 bases. The CDR3 length is 16 residues. Germline CDR1 LGHNA, CDR2 YSLEER. CDR3 sequence reads: CASSQIGQGLNEKLFF. In nucleotides, the CDR3 is TGCGCCAGCAGCCAAATAGGTCAGGGCCTTAATGAAAAACTGTTTTTT.

The chain is built from TRBV7-9 and TRBJ2-1; TRBD2 matches 9 bases. The CDR3 covers 13 residues. Trimming removed 10 bases from V and 5 bases from J; junction bases left unmatched: 6. Germline CDR1 is SEHNR and CDR2 is FQNEAQ (reference sequence). CDR3 coding DNA: TGTGCCACCAGACTAGCGGCGCACAATGAGCAGTTCTTC. Translation: CATRLAAHNEQFF. Drawing the rest from reference TRBV7-9 and TRBJ2-1, the complete variable domain is DTGVSQNPRHKITKRGQNVTFRCDPISEHNRLYWYRQTLGQGPEFLTYFQNEAQLEKSRLLSDRFSAERPKGSFSTLEIQRTEQGDSAMYLCATRLAAHNEQFFGPGTRLTVL.

This chain connects TRBV9 to TRBJ1-5, with 8 nucleotides matching TRBD1. CDR1 and CDR2 from the germline V gene are SGDLS and YYNGEE. The CDR3 length is 15 residues. J lost 7 bases, V lost 3 bases, and 9 bases had no gene match. The CDR3 coding sequence is TGTGCCAGCAGCGAGACAGGGGACCCCGGCCAGCCCCAGCATTTT. It codes for CASSETGDPGQPQHF.

This chain uses TRBV12-5 with TRBJ2-1, with TRBD2 identical over 10 bases. The CDR3 consists of 15 residues. CDR1 is LGHNT and CDR2 is FRNRAP in the germline V gene. V shed 0 bases and J 8 bases; nucleotides not matched to a gene: 4. The CDR3 DNA is TGTGCTAGTGGTTTGGTCCAGCGGGGGGGCGATGAGCAGTTCTTC. This sequence encodes CASGLVQRGGDEQFF.

V gene TRBV19 combines with J gene TRBJ2-1; 11 bases line up with TRBD2. The CDR3 totals 13 residues. Germline assignment: CDR1 LNHDA and CDR2 SQIVND (reference sequence). Trimming removed 8 bases from V and 5 bases from J; junction bases left unmatched: 2. CDR3 sequence: CASFSGRDNEQFF. In nucleotides, the CDR3 is TGTGCCAGTTTTAGCGGGAGGGACAATGAGCAGTTCTTC.

This clone was picked up one time. The chain combines TRBV4-1 with TRBJ2-1; the match to TRBD2 covers 11 bases. The CDR3 loop spans 20 amino acids. J lost 4 bases, V lost 3 bases, and 17 bases had no gene match. Germline assignment: CDR1 MGHRA and CDR2 YSYEKL. In DNA, the CDR3 is TGCGCCAGCAGCCATCCTTCTCGGGTAGCGGGGGGGCATTCGTACAATGAGCAGTTCTTC. Residues: CASSHPSRVAGGHSYNEQFF.

The sample holds one count of this clone. The chain carries TRBV5-6 and TRBJ1-3; D unresolved. V was shortened by 7 bases and J by 4 bases, with 15 bases between the two germline ends. This CDR3 has 14 amino acids. Germline CDR1 and CDR2: SGHDT and YYEEEE. Here the CDR3 reads CASLAGDAGNTIYF. The CDR3 region has the DNA TGTGCCAGCCTGGCCGGGGATGCCGGAAACACCATATATTTT.

This chain links TRBV7-3 with TRBJ2-3; 10 bases map to TRBD2. This CDR3 spans 15 amino acids. V trimming: 3 bases; J trimming: 0 bases; junction bases outside the gene matches: 0. CDR1 SGHTA and CDR2 FQGTGA come from the germline V gene. CDR3 sequence: CASSLTSGSTDTQYF. The CDR3 DNA is TGTGCCAGCAGCTTGACTAGCGGGAGCACAGATACGCAGTATTTT.

This chain uses TRBV28 with TRBJ1-1, with D possibly being TRBD1 (5 bases). The V end was cut by 3 bases, the J end by 2 bases, with 13 bases between. There are 15 residues in the CDR3. Germline V gene data show CDR1 as MDHEN and CDR2 as SYDVKM. The CDR3 DNA sequence: TGTGCCAGCAGTTTCCCCGACAGATTTAACACTGAAGCTTTCTTT. Amino acids: CASSFPDRFNTEAFF.

This rearrangement joins TRBV12-5 to TRBJ2-7; 11 positions match TRBD2. The length of the CDR3 is 16 residues. Trimming cost V 1 base and J 2 bases; bases outside gene matches: 4. In germline, CDR1 is LGHNT, CDR2 FRNRAP. The CDR3 nucleotides are TGTGCTAGTGGTTTGGAGCTAGCGGGGGGAACCTACGAGCAGTACTTC. This encodes CASGLELAGGTYEQYF.

The chain carries TRBV11-2 and TRBJ2-1, with D possibly matching TRBD1 (5 bases). In germline, CDR1 is SGHAT, CDR2 FQNNGV. Trimming pared 5 bases from V and 5 bases from J, leaving 16 bases between. The CDR3 loop spans 15 amino acids. The CDR3 sequence is CASSPSPRVHNEQFF. For the CDR3, the DNA is TGTGCCAGCAGCCCAAGCCCCAGGGTCCACAATGAGCAGTTCTTC.

J is TRBJ2-7 and V is TRBV11-2; the D gene is possibly TRBD1 (8 bases). V was trimmed by 4 bases and J by 4 bases, leaving 17 bases between them. The CDR3 has 15 amino acids. The germline V gene has CDR1 SGHAT and CDR2 FQNNGV. CDR3 DNA sequence: TGTGCCAGCAGCTCCACAGGGGGGGGACCGTACGAGCAGTACTTC. Its translation is CASSSTGGGPYEQYF.

The chain has TRBV28 and TRBJ2-7; a possible D gene is TRBD2 (5 bases). The CDR3 length is 15 residues. V gave up 7 bases and J gave up 5 bases, with 21 bases separating them. Germline loops: CDR1 MDHEN, CDR2 SYDVKM. The CDR3, as DNA: TGTGCCAGCAAATCTCCGGGGAGCGTAATCCACGAGCAGTACTTC. This codes for CASKSPGSVIHEQYF.

The J gene is TRBJ2-2, the V gene TRBV4-2; D is possibly TRBD1 (6 bases). CDR1 is LGHNA and CDR2 is YNFKEQ in the germline V gene. The CDR3 is 12 amino acids. With 5 bases removed from V and 9 bases from J, the gap between germline ends came to 10 bases. This chain's CDR3 is CASSGDTWELFF. The CDR3 DNA follows: TGTGCCAGCAGCGGGGACACATGGGAGCTGTTTTTT.

J is TRBJ1-1 and V is TRBV13, with TRBD1 identical over 7 bases. The CDR3 has 14 amino acids. Looked up from germline, CDR1 is PRHDT and CDR2 is FYEKMQ (reference sequence). Trimming removed 5 bases from V and 5 bases from J; junction bases left unmatched: 8. The CDR3: CASSQKGALTEAFF. The DNA for the CDR3 is TGTGCCAGCAGCCAAAAGGGGGCATTGACTGAAGCTTTCTTT.

V and J are TRBV7-9 and TRBJ1-5; 9 bases align to TRBD1. CDR3 size: 16 residues. The J segment lost 6 bases and the V segment lost 4 bases, leaving 10 bases of the junction unmatched. CDR1 is SEHNR and CDR2 is FQNEAQ in the germline V gene (reference sequence). In DNA, the CDR3 is TGTGCCAGCAGCTCCGACGGGACAGGGCTAGGTCAGCCCCAGCATTTT. This encodes CASSSDGTGLGQPQHF.

The chain links TRBV5-1 to TRBJ2-7, with D possibly TRBD2 on 6 matching bases. V was trimmed by 2 bases and J by 0 bases, leaving 12 bases between them. The CDR3 consists of 15 residues. Germline loops: CDR1 SGHRS, CDR2 YFSETQ. Written as DNA, the CDR3 is TGCGCCAGCAGCTTAGCCAGCGGGCTCTCCTACGAGCAGTACTTC. This translates into CASSLASGLSYEQYF.

J is TRBJ1-2 and V is TRBV30, with 7 bases aligning to TRBD1. With V trimmed by 5 bases and J by 5 bases, 8 bases remained unmatched. The CDR3 length is 13 residues. CDR1 is GTSNPN and CDR2 is SVGIG in the germline V gene (reference sequence). CDR3 sequence reads: CAWDTGARYGYTF. The DNA for the CDR3 is TGTGCCTGGGATACAGGGGCCCGTTATGGCTACACCTTC.

The rearrangement uses TRBV27 and TRBJ2-1; D perhaps matches TRBD1 (6 bases). Trimming stripped 0 bases from V and 8 bases from J, with 11 bases between. Per the germline V gene, CDR1 is MNHEY and CDR2 is SMNVEV (reference sequence). The length of the CDR3 is 14 residues. The CDR3 DNA reads as TGTGCCAGCAGTTTATCGTACAGGGTGGATGAGCAGTTCTTC. As protein: CASSLSYRVDEQFF.

V and J are TRBV2 and TRBJ2-4, with 12 bases that match TRBD2. The J segment lost 0 bases and the V segment lost 7 bases, leaving 16 bases of the junction unmatched. The V gene's germline CDR1 is SNHLY and CDR2 FYNNEI. CDR3 length equals 20 residues. This CDR3 is CASTVPQTSGGPLAKNIQYF. In DNA form, the CDR3 reads TGTGCCAGCACCGTACCTCAAACTAGCGGGGGGCCTCTAGCCAAAAACATTCAGTACTTC.

The chain carries TRBV5-1 and TRBJ1-3; TRBD1 is a possible D gene (5 bases). Germline V CDR1 and CDR2: SGHRS, YFSETQ. The V gene lost 0 bases and the J gene lost 4 bases, with 23 bases spanning the gap. The CDR3 covers 19 residues. The CDR3 sequence: CASSLGREVVGPVGNTIYF. The CDR3 DNA is TGCGCCAGCAGCTTGGGCAGGGAGGTCGTTGGCCCTGTGGGAAACACCATATATTTT.

The chain employs TRBV12-5 and TRBJ2-3, with 7 bases lining up with TRBD1. The CDR3 loop spans 15 amino acids. CDR1 is LGHNT, CDR2 FRNRAP, per germline. The J segment lost 0 bases and the V segment lost 6 bases, leaving 6 bases of the junction unmatched. Here the CDR3 reads CASGSGTASTDTQYF. For the CDR3, the DNA is TGTGCTAGTGGGTCCGGGACAGCTAGCACAGATACGCAGTATTTT.